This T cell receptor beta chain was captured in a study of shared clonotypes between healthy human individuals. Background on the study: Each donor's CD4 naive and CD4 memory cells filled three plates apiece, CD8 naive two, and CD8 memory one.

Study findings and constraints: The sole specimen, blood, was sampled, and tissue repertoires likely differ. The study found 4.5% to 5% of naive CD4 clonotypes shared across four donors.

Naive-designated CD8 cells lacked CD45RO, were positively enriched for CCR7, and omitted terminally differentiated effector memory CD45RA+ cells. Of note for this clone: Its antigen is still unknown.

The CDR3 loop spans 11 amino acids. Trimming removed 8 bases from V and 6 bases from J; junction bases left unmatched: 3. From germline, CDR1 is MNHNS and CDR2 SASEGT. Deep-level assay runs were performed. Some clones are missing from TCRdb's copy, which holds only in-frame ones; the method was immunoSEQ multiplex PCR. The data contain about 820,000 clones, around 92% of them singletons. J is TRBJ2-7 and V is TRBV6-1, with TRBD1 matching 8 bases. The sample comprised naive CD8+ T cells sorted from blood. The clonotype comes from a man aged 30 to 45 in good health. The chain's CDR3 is CASGQGAEQYF. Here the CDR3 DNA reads TGTGCCAGCGGGCAGGGGGCCGAGCAGTACTTC.